The T cell receptor beta chain under discussion was sequenced for a study of blood T cell repertoires in COVID-19. Background on the study: Collection of acute and convalescent COVID-19 samples took place in the United States, Italy and Spain. PBMCs, B-cell-depleted T cells, or T cells provided the cDNA or gDNA that made up the material.

Authors' processing steps: Quantification of nucleated cells was approximated via reference gene primer amplification. Repertoires were generated with immunoSEQ multiplex PCR, while TCRdb's copy carries only in-frame clones and drops some. Clone size and the V and J calls come from that table; the DNA yielded D and trimming. The sample holds 110,000 or so clones; 80% to 90% are singletons and the top ten take roughly 4.4%. With V trimmed by 1 base and J by 4 bases, 0 bases remained unmatched. Germline V CDR1 and CDR2: SEHNR, FQNEAQ (reference sequence). The CDR3 extends over 15 amino acids. Sequenced sample: peripheral blood. The TCR originated in a woman aged 50 to 60 with acute or convalescent COVID-19. The chain combines TRBV7-9 with TRBJ1-4; the match to TRBD1 covers 10 bases. The CDR3 spells CASSLGTGGNEKLFF. CDR3 nucleotides: TGTGCCAGCAGCTTAGGGACAGGGGGTAATGAAAAACTGTTTTTT. Full variable domain (outside the CDR3, taken from reference TRBV7-9 and TRBJ1-4): DTGVSQNPRHKITKRGQNVTFRCDPISEHNRLYWYRQTLGQGPEFLTYFQNEAQLEKSRLLSDRFSAERPKGSFSTLEIQRTEQGDSAMYLCASSLGTGGNEKLFFGSGTQLSVL.